This T cell receptor beta chain originates from a study of T cells in Graves' hyperthyroidism and ophthalmopathy. Background on the study: Once the initial diagnosis was made, peripheral blood was obtained before any treatment.

RNA transcripts provided the source from which TCR beta CDR3 regions were amplified. When the TCR CDR3 underwent first-round RT-PCR, the HTBI primer set was used. TCRdb used MiXCR to reprocess the multiplex PCR reads, holding one entry per CDR3 protein. Of 600,000 to 800,000 distinct CDR3 sequences listed, approximately 36% are singletons. CDR1 SGHRS and CDR2 YFSETQ come from the germline V gene. The V end was cut by 4 bases, the J end by 2 bases, with 18 bases between. The CDR3 is 16 residues long. This TCR came from a woman aged 40 to 49 with Graves' hyperthyroidism. V usage is TRBV5-1 and J usage is TRBJ1-2; D possibly corresponds to TRBD1 (5 bases). The sample comprised blood. In DNA, the CDR3 is TGCGCCAGCAGCCCGTTGGTGGGGGACGTAAACTATGGCTACACCTTC. Translation gives CASSPLVGDVNYGYTF.